This TCR beta chain was documented in a study of blood T cells in healthy people across ages. Study outcomes and limitations: Relative to aged donors, long-lived donors carried more naive CD4+ cells and displayed higher diversity.

This clonotype was counted at least ten times. Its antigen is not identified. A second PCR, run for roughly 7 to 11 cycles, used a sample-barcoded 5' primer plus a J-beta primer mix. TCRdb re-called the 5' RACE reads through MiXCR, storing one row per CDR3 protein. The top ten clones hold approximately 15% of a sample with hundreds of thousands of distinct CDR3 sequences, more than 25% of them seen once. Peripheral blood from each donor was collected in a volume of roughly 9.8 milliliters. Each sample yielded at least 6 million isolated PBMCs. CDR3 size: 14 residues. Trimming removed 3 bases from V and 4 bases from J, with 12 bases in between.

Sample: blood. The V and J genes are TRBV12-3 or TRBV12-4 and TRBJ1-2; no clear D. This TCR was recovered from a woman of 80 years or more in good health. CDR3 DNA sequence: TGTGCCAGCAGTTTTACGGGCAACTCCTATGGCTACACCTTC. It yields the protein CASSFTGNSYGYTF.